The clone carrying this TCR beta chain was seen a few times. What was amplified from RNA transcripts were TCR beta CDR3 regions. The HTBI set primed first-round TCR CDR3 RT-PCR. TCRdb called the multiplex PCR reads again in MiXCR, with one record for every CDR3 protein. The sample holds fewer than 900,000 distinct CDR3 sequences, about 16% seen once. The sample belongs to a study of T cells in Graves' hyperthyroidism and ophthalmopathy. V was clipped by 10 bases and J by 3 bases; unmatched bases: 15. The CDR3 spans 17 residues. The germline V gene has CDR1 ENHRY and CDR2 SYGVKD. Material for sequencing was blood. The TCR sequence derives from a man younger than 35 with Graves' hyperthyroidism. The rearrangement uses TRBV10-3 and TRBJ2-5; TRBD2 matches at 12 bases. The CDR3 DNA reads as TGTGCCACGGGCGTCCCCGGGACTAGCGGGCCTGAAGAGACCCAGTACTTC. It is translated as CATGVPGTSGPEETQYF.